Listed here is a single TCR beta chain. The source of the sample is a study of blood T cell repertoires in COVID-19. Study information: PBMCs, B-cell-depleted T cells, or T cells provided the cDNA or gDNA that made up the material.

CDR1 and CDR2 from the germline V gene are SGHNT and YENEEA. CDR3 length equals 13 residues. Trimming cost V 1 base and J 4 bases, with 7 bases left between them. Seattle patients were enrolled during active infection and followed longitudinally. Sequencing used immunoSEQ multiplex PCR; TCRdb keeps in-frame clones, though not all of them. The data show tens of thousands of clones, 76% seen once. The sample was peripheral blood. The chain has TRBV11-3 and TRBJ1-2; D ambiguous. The sequence derives from a man aged 55 to 70 with COVID-19, enrolled during active disease. CDR3 bases: TGTGCCAGCAGCTTAGGGGAGGGCTATGGCTACACCTTC. This gives the protein CASSLGEGYGYTF. The variable domain in full, with the rest retrieved from reference TRBV11-3 and TRBJ1-2, is EAGVVQSPRYKIIEKKQPVAFWCNPISGHNTLYWYLQNLGQGPELLIRYENEEAVDDSQLPKDRFSAERLKGVDSTLKIQPAELGDSAVYLCASSLGEGYGYTFGSGTRLTVV.